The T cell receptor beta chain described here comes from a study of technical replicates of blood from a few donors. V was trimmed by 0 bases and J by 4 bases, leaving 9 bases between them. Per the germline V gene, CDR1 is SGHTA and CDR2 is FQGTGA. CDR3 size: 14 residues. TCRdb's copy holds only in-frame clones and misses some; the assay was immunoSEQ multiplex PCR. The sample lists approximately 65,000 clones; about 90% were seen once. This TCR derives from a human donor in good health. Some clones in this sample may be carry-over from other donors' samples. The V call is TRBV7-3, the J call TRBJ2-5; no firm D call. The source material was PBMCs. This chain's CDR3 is CASSLTGSVETQYF. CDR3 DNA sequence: TGTGCCAGCAGCTTAACCGGGTCAGTAGAGACCCAGTACTTC. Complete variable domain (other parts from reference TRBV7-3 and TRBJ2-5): GAGVSQTPSNKVTEKGKYVELRCDPISGHTALYWYRQSLGQGPEFLIYFQGTGAADDSGLPNDRFFAVRPEGSVSTLKIQRTERGDSAVYLCASSLTGSVETQYFGPGTRLLVL.